Sequencing of this T cell receptor beta chain was carried out in a study of T-cell memory formation after mild COVID-19. Study details: Largely donor-specific sequence clusters came from a couple of donors.

Germline CDR1 SEHNR, CDR2 FQNEAQ (reference sequence). CDR3 length: 14 residues. Study-level findings and limits: Clones that contracted clustered mainly in CM and EM if CD4+ and in EMRA if CD8+. Pre-infection memory carried some responding clones, suggesting that cross-reactive memory joined.

With constant-segment primers, 5'RACE yielded cDNA libraries of TCR alpha and TCR beta that carried sample barcodes and UMIs. TCRdb itself ran the 5' RACE reads through MiXCR, one entry per CDR3 protein. This table has over 120,000 distinct CDR3 sequences, roughly a fifth appearing once. In this sample, this clonotype turned up a few times. Antigen: not known. The germline gene is not matched at one end of the junction; a read error may be the cause. The TCR was taken from an adult woman who had mild COVID-19 (a few samples of this study predate the infection). Cell type and time point are not known. The chain recombines TRBV7-9 with TRBJ2-7, with 7 bases fitting TRBD2. The sequenced material came from PBMCs or a T cell subset sorted from them (not recorded which). The DNA of the CDR3 is TGTGCCAGCAGCCTCGCGGCGGGTGAACCGGGACTATGCTTC. This sequence encodes CASSLAAGEPGLCF.